This entry lists 20 T cell receptor beta chains sequenced from one sample in a study of B cell selection in AIRE deficiency. Profiling relied on immunoSEQ multiplex PCR, and the TCRdb table lists in-frame clones only, not all of them. The sample consists of about 18,000 clones, about 93% of them appearing once. Regulatory T cells were sorted as CD4+CD25hiCD127low/negative. Sequencing was performed on CD4+CD25+ Tregs sorted from PBMCs. The source is a human donor in good health.

The V and J genes are TRBV4-3 and TRBJ2-1, with TRBD1 identical over 9 bases. This CDR3 spans 13 amino acids. In germline, CDR1 is LGHNA, CDR2 YSLEER. With V trimmed by 3 bases and J by 10 bases, 4 bases remained unmatched. CDR3 sequence (DNA): TGCGCCAGCAGCCAGGGACAGGGTGTGGAGCAGTTCTTC. Amino acids: CASSQGQGVEQFF.

Written as DNA, the CDR3 is TGTGCCAGCAGCTTAGGAGATTTGAACACCGGGGAGCTGTTTTTT. This gives the protein CASSLGDLNTGELFF. This chain connects TRBV7-9 to TRBJ2-2; D call uncertain. CDR3 length: 15 amino acids. The V gene's germline CDR1 is SEHNR and CDR2 FQNEAQ (reference sequence). Deletions cut 1 base from V and 1 base from J, with 7 bases between.

The CDR3 sequence is CASSPGLKTYEQYF. The CDR3 bases are TGTGCCAGCTCACCGGGACTAAAAACCTACGAGCAGTACTTC. The chain carries TRBV18 and TRBJ2-7; TRBD2 agrees at 7 bases. The germline V gene has CDR1 KGHSH and CDR2 LQKENI. The CDR3 totals 14 residues. Trimming removed 3 bases from V and 2 bases from J; junction bases left unmatched: 4.

The chain is built from TRBV14 and TRBJ2-6; D unresolved. V dropped 1 base and J dropped 4 bases, with 5 bases sitting between them. CDR1 is SGHDN, CDR2 FVKESK, per germline. The CDR3 has 14 residues. CDR3: CASSQARGANVLTF. The CDR3 nucleotides are TGTGCCAGCAGCCAAGCGCGAGGGGCCAACGTCCTGACTTTC.

The rearrangement links TRBV4-3 to TRBJ2-1; possible D gene TRBD1, 5 bases. V was cut by 6 bases and J by 4 bases, with 13 bases left in between. CDR1 LGHNA and CDR2 YSLEER come from the germline V gene. This CDR3 spans 14 amino acids. The CDR3 loop is CASSQQVSYNEQFF. The CDR3 nucleotides are TGCGCCAGCAGTCAACAGGTCTCATACAATGAGCAGTTCTTC.

The V and J genes are TRBV30 and TRBJ1-5; 9 nucleotides line up with TRBD1. With 0 bases clipped from V and 8 bases from J, the junction kept 2 bases outside the gene matches. The CDR3 sequence is 13 residues long. Germline assignment: CDR1 GTSNPN and CDR2 SVGIG (reference sequence). The CDR3 bases are TGTGCCTGGAGTGTAGGACAGGGGAAGCCCCAGCATTTT. It specifies CAWSVGQGKPQHF.

DNA for the CDR3: TGTGCCAGCAGTTACCGAGGGACCCAAGAGACCCAGTACTTC. This sequence encodes CASSYRGTQETQYF. The chain is built from TRBV6-6 and TRBJ2-5; D tentatively reads TRBD1 or TRBD2 (5 bases each). V dropped 2 bases and J dropped 1 base, with 8 bases sitting between them. The CDR3 contains 14 residues. CDR1 and CDR2 from the germline V gene are MNHNY and SVGAGI (reference sequence).

DNA for the CDR3: TGTGCCAGCAGTACCTCCTACGAGCAGTACTTC. It yields the protein CASSTSYEQYF. The rearrangement links TRBV27 to TRBJ2-7; D gene ambiguous. Germline CDR1 reads MNHEY; CDR2 reads SMNVEV (reference sequence). The CDR3 has 11 residues. Trimming took off 5 bases at V and 0 bases at J, with 2 bases between the two ends.

The rearrangement uses TRBV5-1 and TRBJ2-1, with TRBD2 matching 11 bases. From germline, CDR1 is SGHRS and CDR2 YFSETQ. The V segment lost 2 bases and the J segment 4 bases; nucleotides outside the gene matches: 2. The CDR3 loop spans 15 amino acids. The CDR3 loop reads CASSLSSGGYNEQFF. The CDR3 nucleotides read TGCGCCAGCAGCTTATCTAGCGGGGGGTACAATGAGCAGTTCTTC.

This rearrangement joins TRBV19 to TRBJ1-3; D is unclear. The CDR3 has 14 residues. The V end was cut by 5 bases, the J end by 2 bases, with 10 bases between. Germline-derived CDR1 and CDR2 are LNHDA and SQIVND (reference sequence). The CDR3 DNA reads as TGTGCCAGTAGTCCGACAAGCCCTGGAAACACCATATATTTT. As protein: CASSPTSPGNTIYF.

This clone showed up just once. This sequence joins TRBV2 and TRBJ2-5; 13 nucleotides agree with TRBD2. CDR3 length equals 16 residues. V dropped 6 bases and J dropped 5; count of bases not matched to a gene: 9. From germline, CDR1 is SNHLY and CDR2 FYNNEI. CDR3 region: CASRPTSGRARETQYF. CDR3 in DNA: TGTGCCAGCAGACCTACTAGCGGGAGGGCCCGGGAGACCCAGTACTTC.

This clone was detected only once. The rearrangement uses TRBV7-2 and TRBJ1-6; tentatively, D is TRBD1 (5 bases). Trimming removed 3 bases from V and 10 bases from J, with 19 bases in between. Germline V gene data show CDR1 as SGHTA and CDR2 as FQGNSA. This CDR3 contains 16 residues. CDR3: CASSFAGGLLDSPLHF. The CDR3, as DNA: TGTGCCAGCAGCTTCGCGGGGGGATTGCTAGACTCACCCCTCCACTTT.

This chain joins TRBV5-1 and TRBJ2-7, with 11 bases lining up with TRBD2. The CDR3 extends over 17 amino acids. Germline values: CDR1 SGHRS, CDR2 YFSETQ. V was pared by 5 bases and J by 1 base, with 11 bases of the junction left unmatched. CDR3 amino acids: CASRWTSGSRASYEQYF. The CDR3 DNA sequence: TGCGCCAGCAGGTGGACTAGCGGGTCAAGGGCGTCCTACGAGCAGTACTTC.

The chain carries TRBV5-1 and TRBJ1-1, with D possibly TRBD1 on 5 matching bases. This CDR3 comprises 16 residues. Deletions cut 4 bases from V and 2 bases from J, with 18 bases between. The germline gives CDR1 SGHRS, CDR2 YFSETQ. The CDR3: CASSHGAKTANTEAFF. The CDR3 DNA sequence: TGCGCCAGCAGCCACGGGGCCAAGACAGCCAACACTGAAGCTTTCTTT.

CDR3 DNA sequence: TGCGCCAGCAGATATGGACAGGGGCATACTGAAGCTTTCTTT. Protein sequence: CASRYGQGHTEAFF. This chain connects TRBV5-1 to TRBJ1-1, with TRBD1 matching 9 bases. Germline V lookup: CDR1 SGHRS, CDR2 YFSETQ. V shed 5 bases, J shed 5 bases, and the junction held 7 bases outside the gene matches. This CDR3 contains 14 residues.

The CDR3 sequence is CSAPVNTEAFF. As DNA, the CDR3 is TGCAGTGCTCCGGTGAACACTGAAGCTTTCTTT. V usage is TRBV20-1 and J usage is TRBJ1-1; D gene ambiguous. Germline CDR1 is DFQATT and CDR2 is SNEGSKA (reference sequence). V was shortened by 5 bases and J by 0 bases, with 4 bases between the two germline ends. This CDR3 region has 11 residues.

This chain joins TRBV5-1 and TRBJ2-7; the D gene is possibly TRBD2 (6 bases). V lost 4 bases to trimming and J lost 4 bases, with 15 bases between them. The CDR3 spans 14 residues. CDR1 SGHRS and CDR2 YFSETQ come from the germline V gene. Here the CDR3 DNA reads TGCGCCAGCAGCCCGGGAGTGGCTGGGTACGAGCAGTACTTC. This translates into CASSPGVAGYEQYF. The full variable domain, completed using reference TRBV5-1 and TRBJ2-7, is KAGVTQTPRYLIKTRGQQVTLSCSPISGHRSVSWYQQTPGQGLQFLFEYFSETQRNKGNFPGRFSGRQFSNSRSEMNVSTLELGDSALYLCASSPGVAGYEQYFGPGTRLTVT.

The V gene is TRBV27, the J gene TRBJ2-1, with a possible D match to TRBD2 (6 bases). The CDR3 has 13 amino acids. Germline-derived CDR1 and CDR2 are MNHEY and SMNVEV (reference sequence). Trimming removed 6 bases at V and 6 bases at J, with 12 bases between. The CDR3 is CASRSRTTNEQFF. In nucleotides, the CDR3 is TGTGCCAGCAGATCCAGGACTACCAATGAGCAGTTCTTC.

This chain links TRBV25-1 with TRBJ2-3; D is perhaps TRBD2 (5 bases). Germline V lookup: CDR1 MGHDK, CDR2 SYGVNS. Trimming cost V 1 base and J 1 base, with 12 bases left between them. This CDR3 has 16 amino acids. The CDR3 loop reads CASSELGTRGTDTQYF. CDR3 bases: TGTGCCAGCAGTGAATTAGGAACTAGGGGCACAGATACGCAGTATTTT.

The V call is TRBV5-1, the J call TRBJ2-5, with 8 bases lining up with TRBD2. CDR1 is SGHRS and CDR2 is YFSETQ in the germline V gene. This CDR3 contains 15 residues. The trim removed 4 bases at V and 5 bases at J, leaving 10 bases unmatched. For the CDR3, the DNA is TGCGCCAGCAGCCTACCGGGAGGGAAACAGGAGACCCAGTACTTC. Translating gives CASSLPGGKQETQYF.